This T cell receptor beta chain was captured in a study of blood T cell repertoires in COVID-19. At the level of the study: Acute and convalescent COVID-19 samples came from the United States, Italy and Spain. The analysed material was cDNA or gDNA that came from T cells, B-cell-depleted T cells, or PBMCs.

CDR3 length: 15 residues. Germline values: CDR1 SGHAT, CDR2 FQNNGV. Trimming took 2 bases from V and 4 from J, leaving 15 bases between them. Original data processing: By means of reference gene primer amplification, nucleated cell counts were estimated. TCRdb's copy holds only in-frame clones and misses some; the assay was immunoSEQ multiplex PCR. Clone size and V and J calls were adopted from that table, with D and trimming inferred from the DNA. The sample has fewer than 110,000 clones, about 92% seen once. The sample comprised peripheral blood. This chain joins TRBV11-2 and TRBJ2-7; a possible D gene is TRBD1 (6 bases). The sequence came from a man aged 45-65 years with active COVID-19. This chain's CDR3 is CASSLSQGSLYEQYF. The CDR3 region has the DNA TGTGCCAGCAGCTTAAGTCAGGGGTCCCTGTACGAGCAGTACTTC. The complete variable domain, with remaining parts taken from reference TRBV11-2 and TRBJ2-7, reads EAGVAQSPRYKIIEKRQSVAFWCNPISGHATLYWYQQILGQGPKLLIQFQNNGVVDDSQLPKDRFSAERLKGVDSTLKIQPAKLEDSAVYLCASSLSQGSLYEQYFGPGTRLTVT.